This T cell receptor beta chain was recorded in a study of blood T cells in healthy people across ages. Notes on this clonotype: A much bigger clone sits one base away, suggesting this may be a read error.

CDR1 SGHRS and CDR2 YFSETQ come from the germline V gene. CDR3 length equals 14 residues. Trimming shortened V by 0 bases and J by 4 bases, and 10 bases separated the two germline ends. The use of a sample-barcoded 5' primer and a J-beta primer mix characterized a second PCR of roughly 6 to 12 cycles. A tag from a template-switch adaptor with 12 random nucleotides marked each cDNA molecule. TCRdb redid the calling of the 5' RACE reads with MiXCR, one entry per CDR3 protein. Found here are 1.5 million or so distinct CDR3 sequences, approximately 43% of them singletons; the top ten hold just over 4%. Sequences were obtained from blood. The rearrangement joins TRBV5-1 to TRBJ1-2; unclear D gene. The sequence was obtained from a woman aged 18 to 35 in good health. The CDR3 loop is CASSLEAFFYGYTF. DNA for the CDR3: TGCGCCAGCAGCTTGGAGGCCTTTTTCTATGGCTACACCTTC.